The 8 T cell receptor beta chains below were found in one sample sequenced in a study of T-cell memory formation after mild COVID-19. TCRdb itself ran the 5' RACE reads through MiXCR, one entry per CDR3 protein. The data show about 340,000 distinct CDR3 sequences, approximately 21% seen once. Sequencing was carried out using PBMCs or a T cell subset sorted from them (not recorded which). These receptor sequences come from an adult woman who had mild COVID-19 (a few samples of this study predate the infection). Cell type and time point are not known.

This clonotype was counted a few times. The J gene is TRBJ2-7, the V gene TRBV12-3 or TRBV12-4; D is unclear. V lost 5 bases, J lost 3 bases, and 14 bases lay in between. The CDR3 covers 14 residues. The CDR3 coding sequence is TGTGCCAGCAGTCTCCCCTCGCCCTTCTACGAGCAGTACTTC. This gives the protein CASSLPSPFYEQYF.

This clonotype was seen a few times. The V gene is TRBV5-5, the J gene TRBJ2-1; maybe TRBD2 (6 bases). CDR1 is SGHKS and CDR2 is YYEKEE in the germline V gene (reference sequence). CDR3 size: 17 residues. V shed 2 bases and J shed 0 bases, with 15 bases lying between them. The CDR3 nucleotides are TGTGCCAGCAGCTTTCTCGGCGGGACGAGCTCCTACAATGAGCAGTTCTTC. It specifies CASSFLGGTSSYNEQFF.

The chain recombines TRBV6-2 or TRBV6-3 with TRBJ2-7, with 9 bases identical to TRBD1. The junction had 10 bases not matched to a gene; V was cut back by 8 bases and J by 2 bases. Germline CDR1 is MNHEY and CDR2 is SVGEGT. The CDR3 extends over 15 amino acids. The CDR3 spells CASGRGGTGTYEQYF. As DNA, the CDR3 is TGTGCCAGCGGTCGAGGCGGGACAGGGACCTACGAGCAGTACTTC.

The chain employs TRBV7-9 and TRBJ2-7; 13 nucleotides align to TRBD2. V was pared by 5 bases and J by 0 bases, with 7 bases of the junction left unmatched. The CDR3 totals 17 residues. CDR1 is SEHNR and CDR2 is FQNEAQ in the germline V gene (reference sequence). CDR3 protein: CASSTTTSGGNSYEQYF. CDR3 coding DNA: TGTGCCAGCAGCACCACGACTAGCGGGGGGAACTCCTACGAGCAGTACTTC.

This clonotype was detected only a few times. The CDR3 nucleotides read TGTGCCAGCAGCTTACAGATCGGACAGGGGGGAAATGAGCAGTTCTTC. Its protein is CASSLQIGQGGNEQFF. The chain carries TRBV11-3 and TRBJ2-1; TRBD1 agrees at 10 bases. Germline CDR1 reads SGHNT; CDR2 reads YENEEA. This CDR3 comprises 16 residues. V lost 2 bases, J lost 7 bases, and 8 bases stayed unmatched.

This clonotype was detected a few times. The CDR3 here is CSAPGGLGYTF. The CDR3 DNA is TGCAGTGCTCCAGGGGGCCTTGGCTACACCTTC. The rearrangement joins TRBV20-1 to TRBJ1-2; 8 bases align to TRBD1. V lost 5 bases to trimming and J lost 7 bases; unmatched junction nucleotides: 3. The germline V gene encodes CDR1 DFQATT and CDR2 SNEGSKA (reference sequence). The CDR3 covers 11 residues.

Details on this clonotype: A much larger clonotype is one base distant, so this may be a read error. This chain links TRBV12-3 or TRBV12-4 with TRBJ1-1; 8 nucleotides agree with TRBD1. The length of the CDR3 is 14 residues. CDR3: CDSSLQGAAPEAFF. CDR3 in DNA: TGTGACAGCAGTTTGCAGGGGGCCGCTCCTGAAGCTTTCTTT.

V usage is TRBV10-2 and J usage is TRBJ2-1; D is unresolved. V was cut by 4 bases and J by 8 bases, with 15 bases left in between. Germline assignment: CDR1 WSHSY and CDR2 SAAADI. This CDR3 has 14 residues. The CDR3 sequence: CASSVVAVGDEQFF. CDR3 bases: TGCGCCAGCAGTGTTGTGGCAGTCGGTGATGAGCAGTTCTTC.